This record looks at one TCR beta chain sequence and its context. This specimen comes from a study of cytomegalovirus exposure and HLA in healthy donors. Germline lookup yields CDR1 MNHEY and CDR2 SMNVEV (reference sequence). The CDR3 totals 22 residues. V lost 3 bases to trimming and J lost 4 bases; unmatched junction nucleotides: 25. Data came from immunoSEQ multiplex PCR; TCRdb stores just in-frame clones and leaves some out. The sample includes 160,000 or so clones, more than 70% seen only once; the top ten take just under 3%. The material sequenced was PBMCs. J is TRBJ2-3 and V is TRBV27; 10 bases align to TRBD2. The receptor comes from a young man in good health and CMV-seronegative. CDR3: CASSFPASGSRGVSCKSDTQYF. Written as DNA, the CDR3 is TGTGCCAGCAGTTTTCCGGCTAGCGGGAGTAGAGGGGTGAGTTGTAAGTCAGATACGCAGTATTTT.